This is a list of T cell receptor beta chains from one sample in a study of cytomegalovirus exposure and HLA in healthy donors. Sequencing was performed with immunoSEQ multiplex PCR; in TCRdb, only in-frame clones are kept and a portion is missing. The sample shows 150,000 to 200,000 clones, approximately 90% of them seen only once. Sequencing input: PBMCs. These receptors all come from a man younger than 30 in good health and CMV-seronegative. CDR3s include the opening cysteine and the closing phenylalanine or tryptophan. Each record gives: clone size, V gene, D gene, J gene, CDR3 DNA, CDR3 protein. The D gene is left open where the match is weak. Only part of the rows carry a size: once, few, many, or a class if the clone is expanded.

>NA|TRBV18|TRBD1|TRBJ1-1
TGTGCCAGCTCGCCGGACAGGGCGTACACTGAAGCTTTCTTT
CASSPDRAYTEAFF
>NA|TRBV11-2|NA|TRBJ1-4
TGTGCCAGCAGCTTATCACCCGGAGGTGAAAAACTGTTTTTT
CASSLSPGGEKLFF
>NA|TRBV9|NA|TRBJ1-1
TGTGCCAGCAGCGTAGACTTGAACACTGAAGCTTTCTTT
CASSVDLNTEAFF
>NA|TRBV6-4|TRBD1|TRBJ1-5
TGTGCCAGCAGTTCCCCCCGAGGGGGCGAGGGTCAGCCCCAGCATTTT
CASSSPRGGEGQPQHF
>NA|TRBV27|NA|TRBJ2-6
TGTGCCAGCAGTATTGGAACCGGGACTCTCTCTGGGGCCAACGTCCTGACTTTC
CASSIGTGTLSGANVLTF
>few|TRBV25-1|NA|TRBJ2-2
TGTGCCACCATGTGGGCGGGCACCGGGGAGCTGTTTTTT
CATMWAGTGELFF
>NA|TRBV10-1|TRBD1|TRBJ2-7
TGCGCCAGCAGCCCGACAGGGGTAAAAGACGAGCAGTACTTC
CASSPTGVKDEQYF
>NA|TRBV6-5|TRBD1|TRBJ1-1
TGTGCCAGCACCCAATTTGGGACAGGGGTATCTGAAGCTTTCTTT
CASTQFGTGVSEAFF
>NA|TRBV11-2|TRBD1|TRBJ1-1
TGTGCCAGCAGCAACAAAGGGGGCTTGGTCACTGAAGCTTTCTTT
CASSNKGGLVTEAFF
>few|TRBV10-1|NA|TRBJ2-3
TGCGCCAGCAGTGAAGTGCAGACTGCGCAGTATTTT
CASSEVQTAQYF
>NA|TRBV6-1|NA|TRBJ2-1
TGTGCCAGCAGTGGGGGCGGGGGCCACAATGAGCAGTTCTTC
CASSGGGGHNEQFF
>NA|TRBV28|NA|TRBJ2-5
TGTGCCAGCAGTTCCCTCCGGGAGACCCAGTACTTC
CASSSLRETQYF
>NA|TRBV6-5|NA|TRBJ1-1
TGTGCCAGCAAGGAATCAGGGTTTGGAACTGAAGCTTTCTTT
CASKESGFGTEAFF
>NA|TRBV27|NA|TRBJ2-1
TGTGCCAGCACCTCCCAGTTTGGCAGGGTCTACAATGAGCAGTTCTTC
CASTSQFGRVYNEQFF
>NA|TRBV7-8|NA|TRBJ1-2
TGTGCCAGCAGCCCCGGGTCAACGAAAGACTATGGCTACACCTTC
CASSPGSTKDYGYTF
>NA|TRBV2|TRBD2|TRBJ2-1
TGTGCCAGCAGTTTTAGCGGGGAGCAGTTCTTC
CASSFSGEQFF
>NA|TRBV29-1|NA|TRBJ2-1
TGCAGCGTTAAAACGGGAGCGGGTGAGCAGTTCTTC
CSVKTGAGEQFF
>NA|TRBV9|NA|TRBJ2-7
TGTGCCAGCAGCGGGCCCCTAAGTGCAGGCAAATACGAGCAGTACTTC
CASSGPLSAGKYEQYF
>once|TRBV5-1|NA|TRBJ1-1
TGCGCCAGCAGCCCGGGGAGTTTTTTTACTGAAGCTTTCTTT
CASSPGSFFTEAFF
>NA|TRBV28|NA|TRBJ1-3
TGTGCCAGCGGCCCGGGACACCACTCTGGAAACACCATATATTTT
CASGPGHHSGNTIYF
>NA|TRBV2|NA|TRBJ2-5
TGTGCCAGCAGTGAAGTTAGAGGGCAGCAAGAGACCCAGTACTTC
CASSEVRGQQETQYF
>NA|TRBV5-6|NA|TRBJ1-5
TGTGCCAGCAGCTTCGCGGGGCTTCAGCCCCAGCATTTT
CASSFAGLQPQHF
>NA|TRBV7-8|TRBD1|TRBJ1-5
TGTGCCAGCAGGACAGGGGGCGTAAATCAGCCCCAGCATTTT
CASRTGGVNQPQHF
>NA|TRBV4-2|TRBD1|TRBJ2-7
TGTGCCAGCAGCCCCCGGGACAGGGCATCCTACGAGCAGTACTTC
CASSPRDRASYEQYF
>once|TRBV5-1|TRBD2|TRBJ2-2
TGCGCCAGCAGCCCAAGACTAGCGGGGGAATATGGCGGGGAGCTGTTTTTT
CASSPRLAGEYGGELFF
>NA|TRBV2|NA|TRBJ1-1
TGTGCCAGCAGGGACACCCTGAACACTGAAGCTTTCTTT
CASRDTLNTEAFF
>many|TRBV6-5|TRBD1|TRBJ1-4
TGTGCCAGCACGCTTAGACAGGGAGGTGAAAAACTGTTTTTT
CASTLRQGGEKLFF
>NA|TRBV6-5|TRBD1|TRBJ1-1
TGTGCCAGCAGTTACTCACCGGGACAGGGCTATGAAGCTTTCTTT
CASSYSPGQGYEAFF
>NA|TRBV6-5|TRBD1|TRBJ1-2
TGTGCCAGCAGTTACTCGACCAGGGGGACAGGTGGCTACACCTTC
CASSYSTRGTGGYTF
>NA|TRBV19|NA|TRBJ2-2
TGTGCCAGTAATACAGGGTACACCGGGGAGCTGTTTTTT
CASNTGYTGELFF
>NA|TRBV19|NA|TRBJ1-5
TGTGCCAGTAGTATTGGGACCCGGGGGGCCAATCAGCCCCAGCATTTT
CASSIGTRGANQPQHF
>NA|TRBV4-1|NA|TRBJ1-5
TGCGCCAGCAAATTGGATGAGGGAGGAGGACAGCCCCAGCATTTT
CASKLDEGGGQPQHF
>few|TRBV2|NA|TRBJ1-3
TGTGCCAGCAGTAACCCTAGCTACTCTGGAAACACCATATATTTT
CASSNPSYSGNTIYF
>NA|TRBV18|TRBD1|TRBJ2-1
TGTGCCAGCTCACTACCCAGGACAGGGGGCAATGAGCAGTTCTTC
CASSLPRTGGNEQFF
>NA|TRBV19|NA|TRBJ1-4
TGTGCCAGTAGTATAACCGGGGGACCTGATGAAAAACTGTTTTTT
CASSITGGPDEKLFF
>NA|TRBV7-2|NA|TRBJ2-1
TGTGCCAGCAGCTTAGCCTGGGCCAGCTACTACAATGAGCAGTTCTTC
CASSLAWASYYNEQFF
>once|TRBV19|TRBD1|TRBJ1-4
TGTGCCAGTAACACTGGACAGGGTCCCTGGGGTGAAAAACTGTTTTTT
CASNTGQGPWGEKLFF
>NA|TRBV10-1|NA|TRBJ1-6
TGCGCCAGCAGTGTTTCAGATTCACCCCTCCACTTT
CASSVSDSPLHF
>NA|TRBV7-9|NA|TRBJ2-7
TGTGCCAGCAGACTAGACCTTAGCCCCTACGAGCAGTACTTC
CASRLDLSPYEQYF
>NA|TRBV28|NA|TRBJ2-1
TGTGCCAGCAGTTTAGGTTCCCTGGGCGAGCAGTTCTTC
CASSLGSLGEQFF
>NA|TRBV27|NA|TRBJ2-7
TGTGCCAGCAGTTTAAACAGGGACACCCATGAGCAGTACTTC
CASSLNRDTHEQYF
>NA|TRBV19|NA|TRBJ1-1
TGTGCCAGTAGTATTCCCGGACAGATGAACACTGAAGCTTTCTTT
CASSIPGQMNTEAFF
>NA|TRBV6-5|TRBD1|TRBJ2-1
TGTGCCAGCAGGGAGACAGGGGAAGGGAATGAGCAGTTCTTC
CASRETGEGNEQFF
>NA|TRBV10-2|NA|TRBJ2-2
TGCGCCAGCATGCACCAGGGGCTTCCGAACACCGGGGAGCTGTTTTTT
CASMHQGLPNTGELFF
>NA|TRBV7-9|NA|TRBJ1-6
TGTGCCAGCAGCATCCCGGGGAATTCACCCCTCCACTTT
CASSIPGNSPLHF
>NA|TRBV6-1|NA|TRBJ2-1
TGTGCCAGCAACCCAGGGGTAGTAGCTGAGCAGTTCTTC
CASNPGVVAEQFF
>NA|TRBV18|NA|TRBJ1-5
TGTGCCAGCTCACCGGGGGGGTATAGCAATCAGCCCCAGCATTTT
CASSPGGYSNQPQHF